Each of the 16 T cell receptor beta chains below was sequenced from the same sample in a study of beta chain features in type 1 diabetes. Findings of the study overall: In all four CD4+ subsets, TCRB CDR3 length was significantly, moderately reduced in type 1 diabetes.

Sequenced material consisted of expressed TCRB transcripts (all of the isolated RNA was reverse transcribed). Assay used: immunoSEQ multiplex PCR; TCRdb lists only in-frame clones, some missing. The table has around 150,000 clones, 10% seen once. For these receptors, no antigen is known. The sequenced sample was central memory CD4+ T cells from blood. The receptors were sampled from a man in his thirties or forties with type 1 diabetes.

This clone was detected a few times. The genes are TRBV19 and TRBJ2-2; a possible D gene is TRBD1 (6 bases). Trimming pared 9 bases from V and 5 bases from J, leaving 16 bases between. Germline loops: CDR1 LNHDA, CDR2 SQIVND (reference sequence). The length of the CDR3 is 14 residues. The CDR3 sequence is CASCQGPGTGELFF. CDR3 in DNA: TGTGCCAGCTGCCAGGGGCCGGGGACCGGGGAGCTGTTTTTT.

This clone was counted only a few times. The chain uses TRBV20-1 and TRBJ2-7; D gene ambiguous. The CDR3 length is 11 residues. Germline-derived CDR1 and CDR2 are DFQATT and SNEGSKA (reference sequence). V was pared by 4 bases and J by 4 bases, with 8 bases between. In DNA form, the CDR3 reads TGCAGTGCTACCCCTCAGTACGAGCAGTACTTC. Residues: CSATPQYEQYF.

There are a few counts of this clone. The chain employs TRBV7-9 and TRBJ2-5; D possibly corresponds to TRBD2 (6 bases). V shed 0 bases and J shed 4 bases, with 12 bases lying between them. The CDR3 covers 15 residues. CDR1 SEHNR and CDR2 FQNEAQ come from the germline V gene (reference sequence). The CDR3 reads CASSLAGQEGETQYF. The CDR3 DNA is TGTGCCAGCAGCTTAGCGGGGCAGGAGGGAGAGACCCAGTACTTC.

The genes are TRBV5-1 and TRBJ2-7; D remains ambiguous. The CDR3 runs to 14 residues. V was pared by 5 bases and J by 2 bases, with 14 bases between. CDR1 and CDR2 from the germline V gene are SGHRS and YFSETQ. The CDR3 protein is CASRSLRLPYEQYF. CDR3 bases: TGCGCCAGCAGAAGTCTCCGGTTACCCTACGAGCAGTACTTC.

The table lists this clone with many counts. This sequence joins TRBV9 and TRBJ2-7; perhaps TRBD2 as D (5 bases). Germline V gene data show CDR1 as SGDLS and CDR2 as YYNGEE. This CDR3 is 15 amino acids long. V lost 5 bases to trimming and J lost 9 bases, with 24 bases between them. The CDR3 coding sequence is TGTGCCAGCAGTCTAGGGAGAGAGCGACGACCCGTGCAGTACTTC. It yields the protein CASSLGRERRPVQYF. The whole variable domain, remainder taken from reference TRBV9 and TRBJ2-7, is DSGVTQTPKHLITATGQRVTLRCSPRSGDLSVYWYQQSLDQGLQFLIQYYNGEERAKGNILERFSAQQFPDLHSELNLSSLELGDSALYFCASSLGRERRPVQYFGPGTRLTVT.

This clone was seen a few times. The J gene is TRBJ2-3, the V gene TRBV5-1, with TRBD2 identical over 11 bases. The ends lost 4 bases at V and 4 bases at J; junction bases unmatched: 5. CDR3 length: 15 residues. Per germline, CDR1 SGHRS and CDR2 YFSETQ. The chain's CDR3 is CASSPTSGSADTQYF. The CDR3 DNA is TGCGCCAGCAGCCCTACTAGCGGGAGCGCAGATACGCAGTATTTT.

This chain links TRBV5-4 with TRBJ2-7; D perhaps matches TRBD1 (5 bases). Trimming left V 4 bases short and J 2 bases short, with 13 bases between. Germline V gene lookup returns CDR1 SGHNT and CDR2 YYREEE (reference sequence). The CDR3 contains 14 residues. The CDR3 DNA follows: TGTGCCAGCAGCCATCAGGACACCCCCTACGAGCAGTACTTC. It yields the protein CASSHQDTPYEQYF.

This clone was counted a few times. Here the CDR3 DNA reads TGTGCCAGCAGACACGAAGACAGGGGGCAAGGGAGTGAGCAGTTCTTC. Protein: CASRHEDRGQGSEQFF. This sequence joins TRBV7-9 and TRBJ2-1, with 10 bases fitting TRBD1. With V trimmed by 6 bases and J by 9 bases, 14 bases remained unmatched. The CDR3 has 16 residues. The V gene's germline CDR1 is SEHNR and CDR2 FQNEAQ (reference sequence). The full variable domain, in which reference TRBV7-9 and TRBJ2-1 provide the parts outside the CDR3, is DTGVSQNPRHKITKRGQNVTFRCDPISEHNRLYWYRQTLGQGPEFLTYFQNEAQLEKSRLLSDRFSAERPKGSFSTLEIQRTEQGDSAMYLCASRHEDRGQGSEQFFGPGTRLTVL.

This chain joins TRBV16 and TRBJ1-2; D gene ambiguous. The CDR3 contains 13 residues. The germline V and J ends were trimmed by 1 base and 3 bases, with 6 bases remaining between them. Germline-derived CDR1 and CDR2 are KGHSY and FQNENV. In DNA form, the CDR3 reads TGTGCCAGCAGCCAATATCAGGACTATGGCTACACCTTC. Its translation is CASSQYQDYGYTF.

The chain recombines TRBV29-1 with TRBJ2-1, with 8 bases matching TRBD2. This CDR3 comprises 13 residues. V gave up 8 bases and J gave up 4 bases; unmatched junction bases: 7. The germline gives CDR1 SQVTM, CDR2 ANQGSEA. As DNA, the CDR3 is TGCAGCACTACGGGAGGGCTTTACAATGAGCAGTTCTTC. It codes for CSTTGGLYNEQFF.

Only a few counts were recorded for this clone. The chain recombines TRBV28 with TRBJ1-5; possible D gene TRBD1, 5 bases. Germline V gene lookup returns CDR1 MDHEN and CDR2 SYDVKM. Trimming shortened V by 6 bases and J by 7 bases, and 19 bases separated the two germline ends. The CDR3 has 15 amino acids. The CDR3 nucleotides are TGTGCCAGCAGCGGAGGGATTGGACAAAACCAGCCCCAGCATTTT. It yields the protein CASSGGIGQNQPQHF.

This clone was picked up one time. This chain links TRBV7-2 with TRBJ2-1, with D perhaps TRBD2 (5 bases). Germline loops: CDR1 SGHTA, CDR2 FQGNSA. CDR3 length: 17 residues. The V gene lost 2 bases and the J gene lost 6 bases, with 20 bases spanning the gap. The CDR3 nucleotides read TGTGCCAGCAGCTTACGCCCAGTTCCATTCGGGGTCAATGAGCAGTTCTTC. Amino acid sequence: CASSLRPVPFGVNEQFF.

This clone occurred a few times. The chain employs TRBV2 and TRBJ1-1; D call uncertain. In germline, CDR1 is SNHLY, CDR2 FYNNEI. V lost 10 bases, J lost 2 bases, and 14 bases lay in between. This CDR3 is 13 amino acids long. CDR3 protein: CATSSKSNTEAFF. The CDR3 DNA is TGTGCCACTTCTAGTAAATCTAACACTGAAGCTTTCTTT.

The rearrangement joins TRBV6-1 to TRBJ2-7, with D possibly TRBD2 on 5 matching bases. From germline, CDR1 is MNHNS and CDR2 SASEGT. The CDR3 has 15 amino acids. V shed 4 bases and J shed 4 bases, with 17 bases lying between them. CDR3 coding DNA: TGTGCCAGCAGTGGCGGGCCTGGTAGAGGTTACGAGCAGTACTTC. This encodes CASSGGPGRGYEQYF.

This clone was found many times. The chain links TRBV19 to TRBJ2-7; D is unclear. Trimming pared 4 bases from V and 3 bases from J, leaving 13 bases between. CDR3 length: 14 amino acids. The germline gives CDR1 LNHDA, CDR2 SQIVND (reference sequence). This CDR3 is CASSRRHPDYEQYF. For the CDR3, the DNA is TGTGCCAGTAGTAGAAGACATCCTGACTACGAGCAGTACTTC.

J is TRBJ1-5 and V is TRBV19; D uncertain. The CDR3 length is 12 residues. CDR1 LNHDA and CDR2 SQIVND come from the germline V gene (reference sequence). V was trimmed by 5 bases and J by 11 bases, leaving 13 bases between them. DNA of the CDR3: TGTGCCAGTAGTGGGCTGGTCGTGGCCCAGCATTTT. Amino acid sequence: CASSGLVVAQHF.